The 26 T cell receptor beta chains in this list originate from one sample, sequenced in a study of human T cells and chemical hapten exposure. Using its own MiXCR run on the 5' RACE reads, TCRdb lists one record per CDR3 protein. Here the sample spans 150,000 or so distinct CDR3 sequences, approximately 4% being singletons. Blood, whole and unfractionated, served as the source for total RNA extraction. Receptors originate from a female donor in good health.

This clonotype was found many times. The J gene is TRBJ1-1, the V gene TRBV20-1; D not resolved. The ends were cut back, 0 bases at V and 3 bases at J, with 8 bases in the middle. CDR1 is DFQATT and CDR2 is SNEGSKA in the germline V gene (reference sequence). The CDR3 contains 13 residues. The CDR3 spells CSARDAGYTEAFF. The DNA of the CDR3 is TGCAGTGCTAGAGACGCGGGTTACACTGAAGCTTTCTTT.

This clonotype was recorded at least ten times. V gene TRBV5-6 combines with J gene TRBJ1-6; 10 nucleotides line up with TRBD1. Per the germline V gene, CDR1 is SGHDT and CDR2 is YYEEEE. This CDR3 has 17 residues. The V segment lost 5 bases and the J segment 0 bases; nucleotides outside the gene matches: 5. CDR3 sequence (DNA): TGTGCCAGCAGAGACAGGGGGCTTCTCTCCTATAATTCACCCCTCCACTTT. This sequence encodes CASRDRGLLSYNSPLHF.

This clonotype came up many times. This chain connects TRBV28 to TRBJ1-3, with 7 bases aligning to TRBD1. Germline CDR1 is MDHEN and CDR2 is SYDVKM. Trimming removed 3 bases from V and 5 bases from J; junction bases left unmatched: 4. This CDR3 region has 14 residues. Here the CDR3 DNA reads TGTGCCAGCAGTTTTTCAGGGGGAAGAAACACCATATATTTT. It specifies CASSFSGGRNTIYF.

This clonotype was seen repeatedly, ten times or more. This sequence joins TRBV5-5 and TRBJ1-5; D call uncertain. V was cut by 2 bases and J by 0 bases, with 12 bases left in between. Germline V gene data show CDR1 as SGHKS and CDR2 as YYEKEE (reference sequence). The CDR3 spans 16 residues. DNA of the CDR3: TGTGCCAGCAGCTTTGCAGCCCACAATAGCAATCAGCCCCAGCATTTT. It is translated as CASSFAAHNSNQPQHF.

This clonotype was recorded a few times. This chain connects TRBV4-1 to TRBJ2-7; 7 bases fit TRBD1. Germline CDR1 reads MGHRA; CDR2 reads YSYEKL. V lost 4 bases and J lost 2; bases outside the gene matches: 8. The CDR3 is 15 amino acids. For the CDR3, the DNA is TGCGCCAGCAGCCTCCGACAGGGTCGACCCTACGAGCAGTACTTC. Protein sequence: CASSLRQGRPYEQYF.

This clonotype was seen repeatedly, ten times or more. The chain has TRBV6-1 and TRBJ2-1, with D maybe TRBD1 (6 bases). The germline V gene has CDR1 MNHNS and CDR2 SASEGT. This CDR3 contains 17 residues. V lost 5 bases to trimming and J lost 2 bases, with 19 bases between them. CDR3 nucleotides: TGTGCCAGCAGTCCCCTACAGGGCCCGAGGACCTACAATGAGCAGTTCTTC. It codes for CASSPLQGPRTYNEQFF.

This clonotype was counted many times. The chain has TRBV9 and TRBJ2-2; D possibly uses TRBD1 or TRBD2 (5 bases each). This CDR3 contains 16 residues. The germline V gene encodes CDR1 SGDLS and CDR2 YYNGEE. V was clipped by 3 bases and J by 3 bases, with 15 bases between them. The CDR3 here is CASSAFRDGYTGELFF. CDR3 sequence (DNA): TGTGCCAGCAGCGCCTTCCGGGACGGTTACACCGGGGAGCTGTTTTTT.

This clonotype was found many times. The chain combines TRBV12-3 or TRBV12-4 with TRBJ2-2; the D gene is possibly TRBD1 (6 bases). The CDR3 is 19 residues long. With 0 bases removed from V and 6 bases from J, the gap between germline ends came to 23 bases. CDR3 nucleotide sequence: TGTGCCAGCAGTTTAGCTAAAGGAGTCCCAGGGGTTAAGGCCGGGGAGCTGTTTTTT. Protein: CASSLAKGVPGVKAGELFF.

In this sample, this clonotype turned up many times. The rearrangement uses TRBV4-1 and TRBJ1-1; TRBD1 matches 8 bases. CDR1 and CDR2 from the germline V gene are MGHRA and YSYEKL. V was clipped by 7 bases and J by 0 bases; unmatched bases: 13. The CDR3 contains 17 residues. The CDR3 DNA reads TGCGCCAGCAAAAAGCCGGGCAGGGGGCATTTGAACACTGAAGCTTTCTTT. This translates into CASKKPGRGHLNTEAFF.

This clonotype was counted only a few times. The chain carries TRBV6-2 or TRBV6-3 and TRBJ1-6; 10 bases fit TRBD1. There are 17 residues in the CDR3. Germline CDR1 MNHEY, CDR2 SVGEGT. J lost 0 bases, V lost 5 bases, and 4 bases had no gene match. CDR3 loop: CASSARTGGSYNSPLHF. The CDR3, as DNA: TGTGCCAGCAGTGCCCGGACAGGGGGCTCCTATAATTCACCCCTCCACTTT.

This clonotype has ten or more counts. The chain joins TRBV18 to TRBJ1-4; D unclear. The CDR3 is made up of 15 amino acids. Looked up from germline, CDR1 is KGHSH and CDR2 is LQKENI. Trimming shortened V by 6 bases and J by 0 bases, and 11 bases separated the two germline ends. Written as DNA, the CDR3 is TGTGCCAGCTCCCACAGATCCACAACTAATGAAAAACTGTTTTTT. It translates to CASSHRSTTNEKLFF.

This clonotype has at least ten counts. The genes are TRBV20-1 and TRBJ2-7; D is unresolved. Germline CDR1 and CDR2: DFQATT and SNEGSKA (reference sequence). The CDR3 has 13 amino acids. The ends were cut back, 3 bases at V and 3 bases at J, with 12 bases in the middle. This CDR3 is CSASSLARYEQYF. CDR3 DNA sequence: TGCAGTGCTAGCTCATTGGCGCGCTACGAGCAGTACTTC.

The sample holds many counts of this clonotype. The chain recombines TRBV6-5 with TRBJ2-1; 7 bases are shared with TRBD2. The V segment lost 0 bases and the J segment 11 bases; nucleotides outside the gene matches: 4. The CDR3 is 13 residues long. CDR1 and CDR2 from the germline V gene are MNHEY and SVGAGI. As DNA, the CDR3 is TGTGCCAGCAGTTACTCCACCGGGACTAAGCAGTTCTTC. The encoded protein is CASSYSTGTKQFF.

This clonotype has a count of ten or more. This sequence joins TRBV29-1 and TRBJ1-1; D remains unclear. Germline values: CDR1 SQVTM, CDR2 ANQGSEA. Trimming pared 6 bases from V and 0 bases from J, leaving 2 bases between. The CDR3 runs to 10 residues. CDR3: CSVLNTEAFF. The CDR3 DNA reads TGCAGCGTCCTGAACACTGAAGCTTTCTTT. Complete variable domain (other parts from reference TRBV29-1 and TRBJ1-1): SAVISQKPSRDICQRGTSLTIQCQVDSQVTMMFWYRQQPGQSLTLIATANQGSEATYESGFVIDKFPISRPNLTFSTLTVSNMSPEDSSIYLCSVLNTEAFFGQGTRLTVV.

Ten or more counts support this clonotype. V usage is TRBV27 and J usage is TRBJ2-7; the D gene is possibly TRBD1 (6 bases). Trimming shortened V by 3 bases and J by 5 bases, and 17 bases separated the two germline ends. The CDR3 contains 15 residues. CDR1 is MNHEY, CDR2 SMNVEV, per germline (reference sequence). CDR3 protein: CASSFRPNRVDEQYF. CDR3 nucleotides: TGTGCCAGCAGTTTTAGACCCAACAGGGTGGACGAGCAGTACTTC.

Notes on this clonotype: A much bigger clone sits one base away, suggesting this may be a read error. The chain combines TRBV29-1 with TRBJ1-2; D call uncertain. Germline V gene data show CDR1 as SQVTM and CDR2 as ANQGSEA. The CDR3 is 12 amino acids. The CDR3 DNA reads TGCAGCGTTTTCAAACTGGACTATGGCGACACCTTC. Translated, it gives CSVFKLDYGDTF.

This clonotype occurred many times. The chain carries TRBV7-2 and TRBJ2-1, with D possibly being TRBD2 (6 bases). Trimming pared 3 bases from V and 2 bases from J, leaving 11 bases between. Looked up from germline, CDR1 is SGHTA and CDR2 is FQGNSA. This CDR3 has 15 residues. CDR3 amino acids: CASSLVGTPYNEQFF. The CDR3 DNA sequence: TGTGCCAGCAGCTTGGTAGGGACTCCCTACAATGAGCAGTTCTTC.

This clonotype was observed many times. This chain uses TRBV6-2 or TRBV6-3 with TRBJ1-1; possible D gene TRBD1, 5 bases. Germline lookup yields CDR1 MNHEY and CDR2 SVGEGT. V was cut by 0 bases and J by 4 bases, with 9 bases left in between. The CDR3 length is 14 residues. The CDR3 is CASSYSWGRTEAFF. The CDR3 DNA reads as TGTGCCAGCAGTTACTCGTGGGGCCGCACTGAAGCTTTCTTT.

The V and J genes are TRBV9 and TRBJ2-1, with 7 bases fitting TRBD2. Germline V lookup: CDR1 SGDLS, CDR2 YYNGEE. The CDR3 totals 17 residues. J gave up 0 bases and V 0 bases, and 6 bases lay outside the gene matches. CDR3 nucleotides: TGTGCCAGCAGCGTAGGGGGGGGGACCTTCTCCTACAATGAGCAGTTCTTC. As protein: CASSVGGGTFSYNEQFF.

This clonotype showed up many times. The J gene is TRBJ2-2, the V gene TRBV5-1; 9 positions match TRBD1. This CDR3 comprises 15 residues. V shed 5 bases and J 2 bases; nucleotides not matched to a gene: 4. Germline V gives CDR1 SGHRS, CDR2 YFSETQ. The CDR3 DNA follows: TGCGCCAGCAGTGACAGGGGGGCAAACACCGGGGAGCTGTTTTTT. Amino acids: CASSDRGANTGELFF.

This clonotype appeared a few times. The genes are TRBV5-4 and TRBJ2-3; 10 nucleotides match TRBD2. Germline values: CDR1 SGHNT, CDR2 YYREEE (reference sequence). The V and J ends lost 2 bases and 0 bases, in that order; junction bases with no gene match: 3. The CDR3 loop spans 16 amino acids. The CDR3 region is CASSFPSGGSTDTQYF. The CDR3 nucleotides read TGTGCCAGCAGCTTTCCTAGCGGGGGAAGCACAGATACGCAGTATTTT.

This clonotype was recorded many times. The gene calls are TRBV20-1 and TRBJ1-4; TRBD1 aligns across 8 bases. This CDR3 has 17 residues. J gave up 7 bases and V 0 bases, and 13 bases lay outside the gene matches. Germline CDR1 reads DFQATT; CDR2 reads SNEGSKA (reference sequence). The CDR3 region has the DNA TGCAGTGCTAGAGATGTTACCCCTCAGGGGGCGGGTGAAAAACTGTTTTTT. It translates to CSARDVTPQGAGEKLFF.

This clonotype was observed at least ten times. V and J are TRBV5-6 and TRBJ1-1; 10 bases are a match to TRBD1. J was trimmed by 0 bases and V by 4 bases; bases with no gene match: 9. The V gene's germline CDR1 is SGHDT and CDR2 YYEEEE. The CDR3 has 17 amino acids. In DNA, the CDR3 is TGTGCCAGCAGCCGAGGGACAGGGGTCCTCATGAACACTGAAGCTTTCTTT. This translates into CASSRGTGVLMNTEAFF. Drawing the rest from reference TRBV5-6 and TRBJ1-1, the complete variable domain is DAGVTQSPTHLIKTRGQQVTLRCSPKSGHDTVSWYQQALGQGPQFIFQYYEEEERQRGNFPDRFSGHQFPNYSSELNVNALLLGDSALYLCASSRGTGVLMNTEAFFGQGTRLTVV.

At least ten counts were recorded for this clonotype. This chain connects TRBV7-9 to TRBJ2-5, with 13 bases that match TRBD2. V lost 2 bases and J lost 13; bases outside the gene matches: 13. CDR3 length: 16 amino acids. CDR1 is SEHNR and CDR2 is FQNEAQ in the germline V gene (reference sequence). CDR3 sequence reads: CASSLNTGTSGEPPYF. The DNA of the CDR3 is TGTGCCAGCAGCTTAAATACCGGGACTAGCGGGGAGCCACCGTACTTC. The full variable domain, rest sourced from reference TRBV7-9 and TRBJ2-5, is DTGVSQNPRHKITKRGQNVTFRCDPISEHNRLYWYRQTLGQGPEFLTYFQNEAQLEKSRLLSDRFSAERPKGSFSTLEIQRTEQGDSAMYLCASSLNTGTSGEPPYFGPGTRLLVL.

The rearrangement links TRBV20-1 to TRBJ2-1; 10 bases line up with TRBD2. This CDR3 region has 20 residues. V shed 6 bases and J 4 bases; nucleotides not matched to a gene: 24. CDR1 is DFQATT, CDR2 SNEGSKA, per germline (reference sequence). In DNA form, the CDR3 reads TGCAGTGCCAGACCTCCGGCTCAAATGAGCGGGGGGGCCTGGTACAATGAGCAGTTCTTC. This translates into CSARPPAQMSGGAWYNEQFF.

There are a few counts of this clonotype. This could be a read error, since a much larger clone is one nucleotide away. The chain uses TRBV20-1 and TRBJ2-2, with 8 bases identical to TRBD1. Germline CDR1 reads DFQATT; CDR2 reads SNEGSKA (reference sequence). This CDR3 is built from 15 residues. With 7 bases clipped from V and 5 bases from J, the junction kept 12 bases outside the gene matches. The CDR3 DNA follows: TGCAGTGTCGTGCCGGACAGGGTCGCGACCGGGGAGCTGTTTTTT. Translating gives CSVVPDRVATGELFF.